Below are 26 T cell receptor beta chains sequenced from a single sample in a study of CD8 T cells in Susac syndrome. RNA was extracted with the RNeasy kit, and a quantity of roughly 0.5 to 1 ug was reverse transcribed using random hexamers. MiXCR, run by TCRdb on the immunoSEQ multiplex PCR reads, gives a single entry per CDR3 protein. The sample has tens of thousands of distinct CDR3 sequences; 93% are singletons. Sample: CD4+ T cells from PBMCs. Every receptor here comes from a human donor with Susac syndrome.

As regards this clonotype: Germline and junction disagree at one end, which may indicate a read error. The chain joins TRBV7-7 to TRBJ2-7; D assignment may be TRBD1 or TRBD2 (5 bases each). Germline CDR1 SSHAT, CDR2 FNYEAQ (reference sequence). The CDR3 covers 17 residues. The CDR3 reads CASSLASRPGINHEQYF. The CDR3 region has the DNA TGTGCTAGCAGCTTAGCGTCCAGGCCAGGGATAAACCACGAGCAGTACTTC.

This rearrangement joins TRBV20-1 to TRBJ2-2, with TRBD1 matching 8 bases. The trim removed 1 base at V and 0 bases at J, leaving 16 bases unmatched. CDR3 length equals 20 residues. Per germline, CDR1 DFQATT and CDR2 SNEGSKA (reference sequence). The CDR3 nucleotides read TGCAGTGCTAGAGTTCACCCCGGGACAGGAGGAGTAACGAACACCGGGGAGCTGTTTTTT. This codes for CSARVHPGTGGVTNTGELFF.

The J gene is TRBJ2-1, the V gene TRBV7-9; the match to TRBD1 covers 7 bases. Germline V CDR1 and CDR2: SEHNR, FQNEAQ (reference sequence). J gave up 1 base and V 3 bases, and 9 bases lay outside the gene matches. The CDR3 is 17 amino acids. The CDR3: CASSFRGQILSYNEQFF. In DNA form, the CDR3 reads TGTGCCAGCAGCTTCAGGGGACAGATACTTTCCTACAATGAGCAGTTCTTC.

The V gene is TRBV20-1, the J gene TRBJ1-1; possible D gene TRBD1, 5 bases. CDR1 is DFQATT and CDR2 is SNEGSKA in the germline V gene (reference sequence). The CDR3 sequence is 14 residues long. The germline V and J ends were trimmed by 6 bases and 0 bases, with 14 bases remaining between them. CDR3 nucleotides: TGCAGTGCGCCGGTGGAGGGGATGAACACTGAAGCTTTCTTT. Translated: CSAPVEGMNTEAFF.

V gene TRBV20-1 combines with J gene TRBJ2-6, with a weak D call TRBD2 (6 bases). CDR1 is DFQATT and CDR2 is SNEGSKA in the germline V gene (reference sequence). Trimming left V 6 bases short and J 0 bases short, with 15 bases between. The CDR3 runs to 16 residues. The CDR3 spells CSAGAGTLSGANVLTF. CDR3 DNA sequence: TGCAGTGCAGGGGCGGGGACCCTCTCTGGGGCCAACGTCCTGACTTTC.

This clonotype was seen once. The V call is TRBV10-3, the J call TRBJ1-6; 8 nucleotides align to TRBD1. CDR3 length: 18 amino acids. Per the germline V gene, CDR1 is ENHRY and CDR2 is SYGVKD. J was trimmed by 6 bases and V by 0 bases; bases with no gene match: 10. The CDR3 DNA sequence: TGTGCCATCAGTGAGTCGCCATTGTCGGGACAGGCTAATTCACCCCTCCACTTT. It specifies CAISESPLSGQANSPLHF.

This chain links TRBV24-1 with TRBJ2-1; no reliable D call. Trimming stripped 7 bases from V and 8 bases from J, with 8 bases between. The germline V gene encodes CDR1 KGHDR and CDR2 SFDVKD. The CDR3 has 11 residues. The CDR3 region has the DNA TGTGCCACCAGGCGACTGGATGAGCAGTTCTTC. This sequence encodes CATRRLDEQFF.

The chain employs TRBV6-6 and TRBJ2-2, with 7 bases matching TRBD1. With 5 bases clipped from V and 5 bases from J, the junction kept 8 bases outside the gene matches. This CDR3 spans 15 amino acids. Looked up from germline, CDR1 is MNHNY and CDR2 is SVGAGI (reference sequence). The chain's CDR3 is CASSQQGLGTGELFF. The CDR3 bases are TGTGCCAGCAGTCAACAGGGGCTTGGAACCGGGGAGCTGTTTTTT.

V is TRBV6-5 and J is TRBJ1-6; D is ambiguous. Per germline, CDR1 MNHEY and CDR2 SVGAGI. Trimming stripped 1 base from V and 0 bases from J, with 4 bases between. This CDR3 has 15 amino acids. CDR3 sequence: CASSYYGSYNSPLHF. CDR3 coding DNA: TGTGCCAGCAGTTACTACGGCTCCTATAATTCACCCCTCCACTTT.

This clonotype was found a few times. This chain uses TRBV19 with TRBJ2-6, with D unclear. In germline, CDR1 is LNHDA, CDR2 SQIVND (reference sequence). This CDR3 contains 13 residues. Trimming pared 7 bases from V and 2 bases from J, leaving 6 bases between. CDR3 loop: CASIIPGANVLTF. The CDR3, as DNA: TGTGCCAGTATCATCCCTGGGGCCAACGTCCTGACTTTC.

The genes are TRBV10-3 and TRBJ2-7; TRBD1 matches 7 bases. There are 15 residues in the CDR3. Germline values: CDR1 ENHRY, CDR2 SYGVKD. J gave up 2 bases and V 3 bases, and 7 bases lay outside the gene matches. The DNA for the CDR3 is TGTGCCATCAGTGACAGCGGACAGGCGCCCTACGAGCAGTACTTC. Encoded protein: CAISDSGQAPYEQYF.

A single count supports this clonotype. The genes are TRBV11-3 and TRBJ2-6, with D uncertain. V was shortened by 2 bases and J by 3 bases, with 11 bases between the two germline ends. Germline loops: CDR1 SGHNT, CDR2 YENEEA. The CDR3 runs to 16 residues. This CDR3 is CASSLQAEVGANVLTF. CDR3 bases: TGTGCCAGCAGCTTACAGGCAGAAGTTGGGGCCAACGTCCTGACTTTC.

J is TRBJ1-5 and V is TRBV6-2 or TRBV6-3; D unclear. The V end lost 2 bases, the J end lost 0 bases, and 8 bases lay between the germline ends. Germline CDR1 and CDR2: MNHEY and SVGEGT. The CDR3 runs 15 residues. The CDR3 DNA reads TGTGCCAGCAGTTACATACAGTATAGCAATCAGCCCCAGCATTTT. It yields the protein CASSYIQYSNQPQHF.

The V gene is TRBV25-1, the J gene TRBJ1-6, with 7 nucleotides matching TRBD1. J gave up 9 bases and V 7 bases, and 9 bases lay outside the gene matches. Germline CDR1 is MGHDK and CDR2 is SYGVNS. This CDR3 has 14 amino acids. CDR3 DNA: TGTGCCAGCAATTCCGGGACAGCATCTTCACCCCTCCACTTT. It is translated as CASNSGTASSPLHF.

V usage is TRBV3-1 and J usage is TRBJ2-1, with D possibly TRBD2 on 7 matching bases. This CDR3 comprises 14 residues. The germline CDR1 and CDR2 sequences are LGHDT and YNNKEL (reference sequence). V dropped 1 base and J dropped 8 bases, with 12 bases sitting between them. This chain's CDR3 is CASSQAFGGHEQFF. CDR3 DNA: TGTGCCAGCAGCCAAGCCTTCGGGGGGCATGAGCAGTTCTTC.

V and J are TRBV9 and TRBJ1-6; TRBD1 agrees at 9 bases. The J segment lost 7 bases and the V segment lost 3 bases, leaving 5 bases of the junction unmatched. In germline, CDR1 is SGDLS, CDR2 YYNGEE. This CDR3 is 15 amino acids long. The CDR3 sequence: CASSDGQGTNSPLHF. CDR3 DNA sequence: TGTGCCAGCAGCGATGGACAGGGGACGAATTCACCCCTCCACTTT.

This chain links TRBV7-2 with TRBJ1-5; D gene ambiguous. The CDR3 extends over 13 amino acids. Germline V gene data show CDR1 as SGHTA and CDR2 as FQGNSA. V was clipped by 1 base and J by 7 bases, with 8 bases between them. This chain's CDR3 is CASSLDVGQPQHF. CDR3 nucleotides: TGTGCCAGCAGCTTAGACGTCGGCCAGCCCCAGCATTTT.

The rearrangement uses TRBV4-3 and TRBJ2-6; D unresolved. Between the trimmed V and J ends, which lost 0 bases and 0 bases, there was a span of 3 bases. This CDR3 region has 15 residues. Per germline, CDR1 LGHNA and CDR2 YSLEER. CDR3 sequence reads: CASSQEGSGANVLTF. CDR3 in DNA: TGCGCCAGCAGCCAAGAGGGCTCTGGGGCCAACGTCCTGACTTTC.

The CDR3, as DNA: TGTGCCAGCAGTTTGGAGTGGGGTTACAATGAGCAGTTCTTC. This gives the protein CASSLEWGYNEQFF. This chain connects TRBV12-3 or TRBV12-4 to TRBJ2-1; D gene unclear. V shed 3 bases and J shed 4 bases, with 10 bases lying between them. This CDR3 region has 14 residues.

The sample holds one count of this clonotype. This chain uses TRBV5-1 with TRBJ2-5, with a possible D match to TRBD2 (6 bases). Trimming took off 0 bases at V and 4 bases at J, with 19 bases between the two ends. The germline V gene has CDR1 SGHRS and CDR2 YFSETQ. This CDR3 has 17 amino acids. In DNA form, the CDR3 reads TGCGCCAGCAGCTTGGGGTCAGGCGGGGCGGACCGAGAGACCCAGTACTTC. This codes for CASSLGSGGADRETQYF.

The chain carries TRBV5-1 and TRBJ1-6, with TRBD1 identical over 10 bases. Germline trimming cut 5 bases from V and 9 bases from J; bases unmatched to any gene: 5. CDR1 is SGHRS, CDR2 YFSETQ, per germline. The CDR3 totals 14 residues. The CDR3 coding sequence is TGCGCCAGCAGAATGGGACAGGGGATTTCACCCCTCCACTTT. This translates into CASRMGQGISPLHF.

This chain connects TRBV5-1 to TRBJ2-3; possible D gene TRBD1, 5 bases. Germline V gene data show CDR1 as SGHRS and CDR2 as YFSETQ. V lost 2 bases and J 5 bases, leaving 6 bases between the germline ends. This CDR3 contains 12 residues. The DNA of the CDR3 is TGCGCCAGCAGCTTTCAGGGAGATACGCAGTATTTT. Its protein is CASSFQGDTQYF.

The CDR3 protein is CASSLGPETQYF. In DNA, the CDR3 is TGTGCCAGCAGCTTAGGTCCAGAGACCCAGTACTTC. The chain combines TRBV7-9 with TRBJ2-5, with no clear D. In germline, CDR1 is SEHNR, CDR2 FQNEAQ (reference sequence). The V and J ends lost 1 base and 4 bases respectively, with 4 bases between them. The CDR3 has 12 amino acids.

The rearrangement links TRBV20-1 to TRBJ1-2; D is unresolved. Germline CDR1 reads DFQATT; CDR2 reads SNEGSKA (reference sequence). Trimming shortened V by 6 bases and J by 5 bases, and 13 bases separated the two germline ends. The CDR3 length is 12 residues. DNA for the CDR3: TGCAGTGCCAACGGCCGAGGATATGGCTACACCTTC. The encoded protein is CSANGRGYGYTF.

This clonotype was seen once. The chain uses TRBV5-6 and TRBJ2-2, with D tentatively TRBD1 (8 bases). CDR1 SGHDT and CDR2 YYEEEE come from the germline V gene. Trimming cost V 1 base and J 3 bases, with 10 bases left between them. The CDR3 loop spans 15 amino acids. The CDR3 sequence: CASSLTGGDTGELFF. CDR3 sequence (DNA): TGTGCCAGCAGCTTGACAGGGGGGGACACCGGGGAGCTGTTTTTT. The variable domain in full, with the rest retrieved from reference TRBV5-6 and TRBJ2-2, is DAGVTQSPTHLIKTRGQQVTLRCSPKSGHDTVSWYQQALGQGPQFIFQYYEEEERQRGNFPDRFSGHQFPNYSSELNVNALLLGDSALYLCASSLTGGDTGELFFGEGSRLTVL.

V usage is TRBV27 and J usage is TRBJ2-5; a possible D gene is TRBD1 (6 bases). Trimming cost V 3 bases and J 1 base, with 9 bases left between them. Germline-derived CDR1 and CDR2 are MNHEY and SMNVEV (reference sequence). The length of the CDR3 is 14 residues. CDR3 nucleotides: TGTGCCAGCAGTTTCCAGGGGACCCAAGAGACCCAGTACTTC. Amino acids: CASSFQGTQETQYF.